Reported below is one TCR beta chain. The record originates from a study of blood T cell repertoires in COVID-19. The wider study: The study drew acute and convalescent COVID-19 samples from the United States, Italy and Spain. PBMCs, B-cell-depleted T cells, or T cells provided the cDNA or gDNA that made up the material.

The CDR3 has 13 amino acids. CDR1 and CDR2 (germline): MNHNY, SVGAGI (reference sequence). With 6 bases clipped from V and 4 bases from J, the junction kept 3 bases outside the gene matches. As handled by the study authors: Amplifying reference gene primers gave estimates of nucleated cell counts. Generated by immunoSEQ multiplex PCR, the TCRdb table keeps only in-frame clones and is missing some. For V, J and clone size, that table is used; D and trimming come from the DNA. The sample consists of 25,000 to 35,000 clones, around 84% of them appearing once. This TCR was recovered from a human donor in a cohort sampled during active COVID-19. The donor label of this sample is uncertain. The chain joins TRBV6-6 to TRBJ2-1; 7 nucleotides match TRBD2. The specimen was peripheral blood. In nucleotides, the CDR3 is TGTGCCAGCAGACTAGCGAGGTACAATGAGCAGTTCTTC. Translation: CASRLARYNEQFF.